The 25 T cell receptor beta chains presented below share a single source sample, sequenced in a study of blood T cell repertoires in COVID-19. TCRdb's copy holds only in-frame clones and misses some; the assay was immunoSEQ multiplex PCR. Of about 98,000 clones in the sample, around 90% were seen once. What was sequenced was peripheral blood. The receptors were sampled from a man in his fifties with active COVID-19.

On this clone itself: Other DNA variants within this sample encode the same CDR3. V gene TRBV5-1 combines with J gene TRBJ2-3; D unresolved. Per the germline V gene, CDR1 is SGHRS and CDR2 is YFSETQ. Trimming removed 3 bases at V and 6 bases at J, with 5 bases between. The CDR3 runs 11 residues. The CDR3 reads CASSSFDTQYF. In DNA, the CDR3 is TGCGCCAGCAGCTCCTTTGATACGCAGTATTTT.

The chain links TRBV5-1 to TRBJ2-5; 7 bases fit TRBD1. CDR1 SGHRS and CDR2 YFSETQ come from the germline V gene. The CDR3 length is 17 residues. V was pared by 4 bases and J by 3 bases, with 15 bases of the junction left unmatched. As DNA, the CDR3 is TGCGCCAGCAGCCCTGGTATGCGACGACAGGGAAAAGAGACCCAGTACTTC. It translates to CASSPGMRRQGKETQYF.

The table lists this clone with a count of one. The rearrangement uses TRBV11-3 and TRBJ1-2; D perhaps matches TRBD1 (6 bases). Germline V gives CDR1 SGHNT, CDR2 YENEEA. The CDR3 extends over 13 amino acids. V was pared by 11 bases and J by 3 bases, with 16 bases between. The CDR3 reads CAGAGGQDYGYTF. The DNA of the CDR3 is TGTGCCGGAGCGGGGGGACAAGACTATGGCTACACCTTC.

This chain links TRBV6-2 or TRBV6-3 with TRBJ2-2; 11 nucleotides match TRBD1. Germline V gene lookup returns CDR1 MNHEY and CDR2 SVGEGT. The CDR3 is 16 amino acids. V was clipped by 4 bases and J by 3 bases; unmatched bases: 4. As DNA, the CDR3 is TGTGCCAGCAGTTTCCGGGACAGGGGGGACACCGGGGAGCTGTTTTTT. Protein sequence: CASSFRDRGDTGELFF.

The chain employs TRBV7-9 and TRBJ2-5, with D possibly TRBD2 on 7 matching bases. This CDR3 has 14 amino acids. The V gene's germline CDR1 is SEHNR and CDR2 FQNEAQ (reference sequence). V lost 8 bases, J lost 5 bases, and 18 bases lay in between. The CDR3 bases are TGTGCCAGCTCTCGGGGGGCGGGGATGGAGACCCAGTACTTC. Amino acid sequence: CASSRGAGMETQYF. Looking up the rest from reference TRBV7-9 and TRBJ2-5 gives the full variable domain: DTGVSQNPRHKITKRGQNVTFRCDPISEHNRLYWYRQTLGQGPEFLTYFQNEAQLEKSRLLSDRFSAERPKGSFSTLEIQRTEQGDSAMYLCASSRGAGMETQYFGPGTRLLVL.

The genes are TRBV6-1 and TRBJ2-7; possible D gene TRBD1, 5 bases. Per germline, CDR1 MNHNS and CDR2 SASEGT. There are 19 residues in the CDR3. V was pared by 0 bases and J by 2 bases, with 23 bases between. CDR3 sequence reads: CASSEAFGAFRVRTYEQYF. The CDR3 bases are TGTGCCAGCAGTGAAGCTTTTGGGGCTTTCCGGGTTCGGACCTACGAGCAGTACTTC.

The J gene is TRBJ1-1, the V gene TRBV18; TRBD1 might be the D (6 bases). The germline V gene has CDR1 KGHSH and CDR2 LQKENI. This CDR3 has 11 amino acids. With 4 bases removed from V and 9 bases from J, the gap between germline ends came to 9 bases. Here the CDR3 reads CASSLQGQAFF. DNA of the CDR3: TGTGCCAGCTCACTTCAGGGGCAAGCTTTCTTT.

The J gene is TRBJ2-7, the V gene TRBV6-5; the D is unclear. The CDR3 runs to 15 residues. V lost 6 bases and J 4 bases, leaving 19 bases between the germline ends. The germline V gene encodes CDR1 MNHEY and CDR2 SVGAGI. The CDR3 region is CASSTDGSRIYEQYF. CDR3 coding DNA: TGTGCCAGCAGCACAGACGGCAGCAGGATTTACGAGCAGTACTTC.

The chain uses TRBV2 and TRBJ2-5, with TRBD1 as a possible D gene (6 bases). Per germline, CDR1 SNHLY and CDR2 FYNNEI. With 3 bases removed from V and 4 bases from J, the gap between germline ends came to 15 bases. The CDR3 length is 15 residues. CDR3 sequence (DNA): TGTGCCAGCAGTGAGGCAGGGGAAAGGCTAGAGACCCAGTACTTC. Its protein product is CASSEAGERLETQYF.

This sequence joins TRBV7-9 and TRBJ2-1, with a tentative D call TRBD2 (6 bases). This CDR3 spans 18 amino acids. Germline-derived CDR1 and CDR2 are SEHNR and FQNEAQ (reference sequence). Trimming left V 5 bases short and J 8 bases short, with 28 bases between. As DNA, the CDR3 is TGTGCCAGCAGCCCTCCCCTGGGGGGAAGGCTACATCTCGATGAGCAGTTCTTC. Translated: CASSPPLGGRLHLDEQFF.

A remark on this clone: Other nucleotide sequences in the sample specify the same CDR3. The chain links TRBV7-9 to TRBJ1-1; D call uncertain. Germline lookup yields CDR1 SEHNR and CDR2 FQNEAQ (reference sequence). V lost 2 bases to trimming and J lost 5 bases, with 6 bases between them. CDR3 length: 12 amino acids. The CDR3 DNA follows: TGTGCCAGCAGCTTAAGACTTACTGAAGCTTTCTTT. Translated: CASSLRLTEAFF.

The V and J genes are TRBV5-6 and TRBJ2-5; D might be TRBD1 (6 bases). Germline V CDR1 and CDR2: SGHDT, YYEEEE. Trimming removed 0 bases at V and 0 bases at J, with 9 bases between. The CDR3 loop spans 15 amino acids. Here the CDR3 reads CASSLDTGYQETQYF. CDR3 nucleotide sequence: TGTGCCAGCAGCTTGGACACAGGGTACCAAGAGACCCAGTACTTC. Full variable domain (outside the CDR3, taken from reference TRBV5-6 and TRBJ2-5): DAGVTQSPTHLIKTRGQQVTLRCSPKSGHDTVSWYQQALGQGPQFIFQYYEEEERQRGNFPDRFSGHQFPNYSSELNVNALLLGDSALYLCASSLDTGYQETQYFGPGTRLLVL.

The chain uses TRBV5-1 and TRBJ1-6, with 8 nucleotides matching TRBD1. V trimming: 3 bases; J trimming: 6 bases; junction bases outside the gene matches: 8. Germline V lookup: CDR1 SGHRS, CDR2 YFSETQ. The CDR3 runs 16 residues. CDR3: CASSSGGTPANSPLHF. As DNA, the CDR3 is TGCGCCAGCAGCTCAGGGGGCACCCCGGCTAATTCACCCCTCCACTTT.

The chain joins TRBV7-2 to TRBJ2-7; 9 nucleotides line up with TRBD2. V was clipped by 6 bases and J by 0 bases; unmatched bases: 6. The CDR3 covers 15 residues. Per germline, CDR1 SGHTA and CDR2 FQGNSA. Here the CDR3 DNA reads TGTGCCAGCAGAACCGGGACTAGCAGCTCCTACGAGCAGTACTTC. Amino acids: CASRTGTSSSYEQYF. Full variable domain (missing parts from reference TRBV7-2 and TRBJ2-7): GAGVSQSPSNKVTEKGKDVELRCDPISGHTALYWYRQSLGQGLEFLIYFQGNSAPDKSGLPSDRFSAERTGGSVSTLTIQRTQQEDSAVYLCASRTGTSSSYEQYFGPGTRLTVT.

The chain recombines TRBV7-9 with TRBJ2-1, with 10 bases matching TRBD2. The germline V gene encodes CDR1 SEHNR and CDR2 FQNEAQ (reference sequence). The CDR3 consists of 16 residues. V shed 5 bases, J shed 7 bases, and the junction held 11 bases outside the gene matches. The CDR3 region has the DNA TGTGCCAGCAGCCCCCCCCAAGCGGGGGGGGCAAATGAGCAGTTCTTC. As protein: CASSPPQAGGANEQFF.

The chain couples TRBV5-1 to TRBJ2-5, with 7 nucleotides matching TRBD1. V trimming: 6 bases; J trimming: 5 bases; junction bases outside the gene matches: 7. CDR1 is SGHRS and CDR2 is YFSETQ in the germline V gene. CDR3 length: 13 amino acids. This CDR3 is CASMTGIGETQYF. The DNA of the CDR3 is TGCGCCAGCATGACAGGGATAGGGGAGACCCAGTACTTC.

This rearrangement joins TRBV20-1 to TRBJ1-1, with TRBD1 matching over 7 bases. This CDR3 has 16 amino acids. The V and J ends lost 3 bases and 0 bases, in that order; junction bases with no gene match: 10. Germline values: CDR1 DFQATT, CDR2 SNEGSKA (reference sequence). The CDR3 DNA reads TGCAGTGCTAGTCAAAGACAGGGCCTCATGAACACTGAAGCTTTCTTT. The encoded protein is CSASQRQGLMNTEAFF.

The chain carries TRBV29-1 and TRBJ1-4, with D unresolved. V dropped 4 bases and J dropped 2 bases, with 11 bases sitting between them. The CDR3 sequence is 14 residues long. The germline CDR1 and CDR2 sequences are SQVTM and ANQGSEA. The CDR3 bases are TGCAGCGTTGCGGCAGGAGGGACTAATGAAAAACTGTTTTTT. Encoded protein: CSVAAGGTNEKLFF.

CDR3 sequence reads: CAISYAPDRQETQYF. CDR3 DNA sequence: TGTGCCATCAGTTACGCTCCGGACAGACAAGAGACCCAGTACTTC. The chain uses TRBV10-3 and TRBJ2-5, with a possible D match to TRBD1 (6 bases). The CDR3 is 15 residues long. V lost 5 bases and J lost 2, with 15 bases in between. From germline, CDR1 is ENHRY and CDR2 SYGVKD.

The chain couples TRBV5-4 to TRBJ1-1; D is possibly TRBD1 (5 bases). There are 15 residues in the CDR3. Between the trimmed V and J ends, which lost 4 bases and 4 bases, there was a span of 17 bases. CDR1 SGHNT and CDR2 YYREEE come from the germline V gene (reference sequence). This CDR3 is CASSEVGGGGTEAFF. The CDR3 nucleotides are TGTGCCAGCAGCGAGGTTGGGGGAGGCGGCACTGAAGCTTTCTTT.

The CDR3 loop reads CASRKSQGTDYGYTF. DNA for the CDR3: TGCGCCAGCAGGAAGTCCCAGGGCACCGACTATGGCTACACCTTC. This sequence joins TRBV5-1 and TRBJ1-2; TRBD1 is a possible D gene (5 bases). The CDR3 contains 15 residues. Germline V CDR1 and CDR2: SGHRS, YFSETQ. V was cut by 5 bases and J by 3 bases, with 17 bases left in between.

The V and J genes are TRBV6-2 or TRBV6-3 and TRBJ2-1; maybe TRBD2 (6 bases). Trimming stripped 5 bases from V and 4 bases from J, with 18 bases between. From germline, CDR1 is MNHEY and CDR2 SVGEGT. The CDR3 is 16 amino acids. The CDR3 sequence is CASSRRASAGYNEQFF. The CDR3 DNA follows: TGTGCCAGCAGTCGCAGGGCTAGCGCGGGGTACAATGAGCAGTTCTTC.

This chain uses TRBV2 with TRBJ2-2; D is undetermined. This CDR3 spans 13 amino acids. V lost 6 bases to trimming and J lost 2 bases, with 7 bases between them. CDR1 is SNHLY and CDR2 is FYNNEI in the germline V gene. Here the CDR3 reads CASSAENTGELFF. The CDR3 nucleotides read TGTGCCAGCAGCGCGGAAAACACCGGGGAGCTGTTTTTT.

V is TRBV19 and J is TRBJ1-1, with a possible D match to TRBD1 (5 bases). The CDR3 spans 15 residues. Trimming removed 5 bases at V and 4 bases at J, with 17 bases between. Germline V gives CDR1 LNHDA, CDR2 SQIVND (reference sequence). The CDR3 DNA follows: TGTGCCAGTAGTCGGATGTCGGGGGGGGTCACTGAAGCTTTCTTT. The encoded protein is CASSRMSGGVTEAFF.

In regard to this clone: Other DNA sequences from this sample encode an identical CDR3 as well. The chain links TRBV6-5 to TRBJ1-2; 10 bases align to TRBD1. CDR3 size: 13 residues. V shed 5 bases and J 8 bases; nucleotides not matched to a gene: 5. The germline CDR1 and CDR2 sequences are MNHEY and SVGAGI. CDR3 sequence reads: CASSRQGARGYTF. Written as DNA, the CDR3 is TGTGCCAGCAGTCGACAGGGGGCGCGAGGCTACACCTTC.